The sequence of this T cell receptor beta chain was determined in a study of blood T cell repertoires in COVID-19 (dated by TCRdb to between 2020 and 2021). General notes on the study: Samples covering the acute and convalescent phases of COVID-19 were provided by collaborators in the United States, Italy and Spain. The prospective study material was composed of cDNA or gDNA derived from T cells, B-cell-depleted T cells, or PBMCs. The repertoires were released in a freely available public database meant as a resource for research on the immune response to SARS-CoV-2. The samples were drawn from the first 160 participants of the ongoing ImmuneRACE study and from more than 1,000 subjects provided by 6 global collaborators. Deeply sampled blood TCRbeta repertoires from subjects exposed to, actively infected with, or recovered from COVID-19 were included in the dataset. A de-identified subject ID, COVID-19 status, age in years and sex were almost always included in the sample metadata. Where available, HLA class I and class II types were obtained from metadata supplied by the sample provider rather than from assay-based typing.

With regard to this clone: Its antigen has not been determined. No base quality information exists; no much larger clone differs at one position.

TCRbeta CDR3 regions were amplified from genomic DNA by means of the immunoSEQ Assay, a bias-controlled multiplex PCR. In the paper's pipeline: The number of nucleated cells in each sample was estimated by amplification of reference gene primers within the assay. To quantify the absolute abundance of each unique TCRbeta CDR3 rearrangement, sequence reads were collapsed and filtered. Productive Simpson clonality was computed per sample as the square root of Simpson's diversity index over productive rearrangements. TCRdb provides this immuneACCESS table in a form limited to in-frame rearrangements. Some clones are lacking; in checked studies, under half of them reflect an unresolved V gene, and why the rest are absent is not known. Clone size and V and J calls were adopted from that table, with D and trimming inferred from the DNA. This sample has 300,000 to 350,000 clones in its table, and approximately 92% of those were observed once. The ten top clones hold more than 6% of the sample.

One collaborating source in Seattle enrolled patients while the patients were actively infected and followed the patients over time throughout the course of disease. Each collaborating institution followed its own protocols to collect whole blood in K2EDTA tubes. For TCRbeta analysis, collaborators shipped samples as frozen whole blood, isolated PBMCs, or DNA extracted from either of those sample types. Results and caveats for the whole study, not just this receptor: Clinical and demographic metadata were provided uncurated, with the amount varying by source and participant.

Material: peripheral blood. The clonotype originates from a woman aged 25 to 39 with COVID-19, enrolled during active disease.

This receptor has the CDR3 CAWGTGTYTEAFF. The nucleotides read TGTGCCTGGGGGACAGGGACATACACTGAAGCTTTCTTT. Recombination linked TRBV30 to TRBJ1-1; 9 bases in the middle match TRBD1. The germline V and J ends show losses of 5 bases and 3 bases respectively, and no gene match explains 4 bases of the junction. The germline V gene (reference sequence) sets CDR1 to GTSNPN and CDR2 to SVGIG. The CDR3 has 13 amino acids, counting the end cysteine and phenylalanine. Only the CDR3 part of the read is kept: 39 bases, read in frame from the first base.